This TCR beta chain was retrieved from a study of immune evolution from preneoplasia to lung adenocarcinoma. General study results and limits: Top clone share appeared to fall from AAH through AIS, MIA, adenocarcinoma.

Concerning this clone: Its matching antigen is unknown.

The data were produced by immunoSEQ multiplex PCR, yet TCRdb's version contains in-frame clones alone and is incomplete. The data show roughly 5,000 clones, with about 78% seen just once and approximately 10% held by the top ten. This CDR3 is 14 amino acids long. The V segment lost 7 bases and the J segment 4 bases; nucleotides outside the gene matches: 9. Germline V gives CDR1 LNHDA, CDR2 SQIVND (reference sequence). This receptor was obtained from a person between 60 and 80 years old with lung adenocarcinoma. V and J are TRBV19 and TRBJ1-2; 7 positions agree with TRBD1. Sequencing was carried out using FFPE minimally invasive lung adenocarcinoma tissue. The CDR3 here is CASTGGPVGYGYTF. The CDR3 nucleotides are TGTGCCAGTACAGGGGGACCCGTTGGCTATGGCTACACCTTC.